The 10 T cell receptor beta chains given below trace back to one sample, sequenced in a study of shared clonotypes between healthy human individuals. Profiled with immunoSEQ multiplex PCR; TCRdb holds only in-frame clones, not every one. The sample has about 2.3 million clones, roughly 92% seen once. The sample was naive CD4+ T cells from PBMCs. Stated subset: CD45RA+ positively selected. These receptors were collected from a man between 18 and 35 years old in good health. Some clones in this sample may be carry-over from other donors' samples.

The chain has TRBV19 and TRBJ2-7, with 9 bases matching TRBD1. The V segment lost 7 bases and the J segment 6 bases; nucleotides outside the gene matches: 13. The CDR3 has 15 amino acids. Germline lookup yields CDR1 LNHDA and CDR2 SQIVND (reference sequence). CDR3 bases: TGTGCCAGTATCCCCCTACGGGACAGGGCTCTCGAGCAGTACTTC. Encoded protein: CASIPLRDRALEQYF.

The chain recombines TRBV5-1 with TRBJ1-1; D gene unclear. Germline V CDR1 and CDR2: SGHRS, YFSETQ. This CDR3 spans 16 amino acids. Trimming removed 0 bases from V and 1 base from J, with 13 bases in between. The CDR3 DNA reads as TGCGCCAGCAGCTTGGCCGTGGGAGGTGGGAACACTGAAGCTTTCTTT. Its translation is CASSLAVGGGNTEAFF.

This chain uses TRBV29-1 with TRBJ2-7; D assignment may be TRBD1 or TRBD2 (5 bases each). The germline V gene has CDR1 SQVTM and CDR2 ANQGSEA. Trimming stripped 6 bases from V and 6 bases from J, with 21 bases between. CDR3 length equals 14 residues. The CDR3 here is CSVCFSLWGCEQYF. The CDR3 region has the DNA TGCAGCGTATGCTTTTCCCTCTGGGGGTGCGAGCAGTACTTC.

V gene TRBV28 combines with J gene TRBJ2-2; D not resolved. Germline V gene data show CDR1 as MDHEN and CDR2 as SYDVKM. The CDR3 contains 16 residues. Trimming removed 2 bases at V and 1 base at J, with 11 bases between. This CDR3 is CASSLSKYWNTGELFF. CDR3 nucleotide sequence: TGTGCCAGCAGTTTAAGCAAATATTGGAACACCGGGGAGCTGTTTTTT. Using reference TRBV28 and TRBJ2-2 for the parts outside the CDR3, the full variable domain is DVKVTQSSRYLVKRTGEKVFLECVQDMDHENMFWYRQDPGLGLRLIYFSYDVKMKEKGDIPEGYSVSREKKERFSLILESASTNQTSMYLCASSLSKYWNTGELFFGEGSRLTVL.

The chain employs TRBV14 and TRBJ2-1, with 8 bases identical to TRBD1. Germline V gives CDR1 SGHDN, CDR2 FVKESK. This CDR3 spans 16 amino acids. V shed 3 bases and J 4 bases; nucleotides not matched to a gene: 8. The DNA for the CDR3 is TGTGCCAGCAGCCAGATGAGACAGGGGTTTTACAATGAGCAGTTCTTC. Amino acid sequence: CASSQMRQGFYNEQFF.

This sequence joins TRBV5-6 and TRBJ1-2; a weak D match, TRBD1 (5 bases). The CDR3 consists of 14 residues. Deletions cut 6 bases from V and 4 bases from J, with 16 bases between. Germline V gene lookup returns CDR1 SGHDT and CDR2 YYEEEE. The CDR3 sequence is CASTPRFGGYGYTF. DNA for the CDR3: TGTGCCAGCACCCCTCGGTTTGGGGGCTATGGCTACACCTTC.

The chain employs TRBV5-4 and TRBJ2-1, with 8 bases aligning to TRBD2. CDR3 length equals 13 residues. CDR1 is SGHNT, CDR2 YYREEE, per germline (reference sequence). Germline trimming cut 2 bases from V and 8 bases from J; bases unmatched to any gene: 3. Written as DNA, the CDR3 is TGTGCCAGCAGCTTAGGACTAGCCTATGAGCAGTTCTTC. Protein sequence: CASSLGLAYEQFF.

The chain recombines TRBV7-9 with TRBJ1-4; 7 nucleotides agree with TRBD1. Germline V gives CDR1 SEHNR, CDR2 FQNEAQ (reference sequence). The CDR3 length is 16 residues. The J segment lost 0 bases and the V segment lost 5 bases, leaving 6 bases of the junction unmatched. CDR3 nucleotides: TGTGCCAGCAGCCTCAGGACAGGCTCAACTAATGAAAAACTGTTTTTT. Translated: CASSLRTGSTNEKLFF.

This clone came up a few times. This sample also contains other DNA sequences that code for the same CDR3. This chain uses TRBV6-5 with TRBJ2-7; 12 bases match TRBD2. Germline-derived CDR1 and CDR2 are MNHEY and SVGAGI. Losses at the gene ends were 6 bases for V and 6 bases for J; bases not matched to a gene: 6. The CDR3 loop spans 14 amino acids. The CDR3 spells CASRRLAGDGEQYF. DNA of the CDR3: TGTGCCAGCAGACGACTAGCGGGAGATGGCGAGCAGTACTTC.

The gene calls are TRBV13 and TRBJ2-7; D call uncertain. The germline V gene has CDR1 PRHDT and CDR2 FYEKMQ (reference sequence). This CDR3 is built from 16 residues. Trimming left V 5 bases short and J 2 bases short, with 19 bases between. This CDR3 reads CASSRSGVTVPYEQYF. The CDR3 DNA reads TGTGCCAGCAGCCGATCCGGCGTTACCGTCCCCTACGAGCAGTACTTC.